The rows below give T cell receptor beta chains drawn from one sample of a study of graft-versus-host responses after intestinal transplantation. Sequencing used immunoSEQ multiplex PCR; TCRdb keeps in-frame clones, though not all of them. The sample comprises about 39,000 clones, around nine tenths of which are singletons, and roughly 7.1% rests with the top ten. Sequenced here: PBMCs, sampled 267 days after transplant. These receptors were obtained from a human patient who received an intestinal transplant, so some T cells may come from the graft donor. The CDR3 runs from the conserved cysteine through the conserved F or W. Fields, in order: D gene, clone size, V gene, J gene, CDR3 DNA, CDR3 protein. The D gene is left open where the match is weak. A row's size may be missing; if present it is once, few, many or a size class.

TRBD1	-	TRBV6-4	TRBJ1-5	TGTGCCAGCAGTGCCGGGACAGGGGACCCTTATAGCAATCAGCCCCAGCATTTT	CASSAGTGDPYSNQPQHF
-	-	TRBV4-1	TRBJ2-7	TGCGCCAGCAGCCAAGATGGACAACCTCCGTCCGAGCAGTACTTC	CASSQDGQPPSEQYF
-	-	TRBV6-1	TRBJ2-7	TGTGCCAGCAGACCTATGGGGCAGGGAGTGCAGTACTTC	CASRPMGQGVQYF
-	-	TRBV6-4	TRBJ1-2	TGTGCCAGCAGTGACTCACCAGGGGCGGCTGGCTACACCTTC	CASSDSPGAAGYTF
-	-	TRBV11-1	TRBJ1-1	TGTGCCAGCAGCTGGGGACAAATGAACACTGAAGCTTTCTTT	CASSWGQMNTEAFF
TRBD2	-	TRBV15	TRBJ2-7	TGTGCCACCAGCGGACTAGCGGGGGGCTATTACGAGCAGTACTTC	CATSGLAGGYYEQYF
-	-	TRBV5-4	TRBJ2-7	TGTGCCAGCAGCTCGCACCCAGGCTCCTACGAGCAGTACTTC	CASSSHPGSYEQYF
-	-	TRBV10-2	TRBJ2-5	TGCGCCAGCAGTATGCCCGGGACTTCGGACGCCAAGTACTTC	CASSMPGTSDAKYF
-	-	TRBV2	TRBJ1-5	TGTGCCAGCAGTCCGAGTGCCCTGGAGGCTAGCAATCAGCCCCAGCATTTT	CASSPSALEASNQPQHF
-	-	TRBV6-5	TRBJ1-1	TGTGCCAGCAGCCGGGGGGTGAACACTGAAGCTTTCTTT	CASSRGVNTEAFF
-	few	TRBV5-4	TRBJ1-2	TGTGCCAGCAGCCTCGACAGGACGCCAGCGTTCTACACCTTC	CASSLDRTPAFYTF
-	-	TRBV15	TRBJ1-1	TGTGCCACCAGCAGAGTGAACACTGAAGCTTTCTTT	CATSRVNTEAFF
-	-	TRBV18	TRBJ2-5	TGTGCCAGCTCATGGCGTGACCCCCAAGAGACCCAGTACTTC	CASSWRDPQETQYF
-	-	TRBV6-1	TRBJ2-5	TGTGCCAGCACTTCCCAGGAGCAAGAGACCCAGTACTTC	CASTSQEQETQYF
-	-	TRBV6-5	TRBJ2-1	TGTGCCAGCAGTTACTCGGGGGCAGGTCTTTACAATGAGCAGTTCTTC	CASSYSGAGLYNEQFF
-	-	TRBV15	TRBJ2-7	TGTGCCACCAGCAGAGGACGGGGAGAATCCTACGAGCAGTACTTC	CATSRGRGESYEQYF
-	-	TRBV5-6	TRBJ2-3	TGTGCCAGCAGCTTGGACGGGGGTCCTGCGGTAGATACGCAGTATTTT	CASSLDGGPAVDTQYF
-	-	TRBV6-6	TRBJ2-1	TGTGCCAGCAGTCTCTCTACCGCCCCCTCCTACAATGAGCAGTTCTTC	CASSLSTAPSYNEQFF
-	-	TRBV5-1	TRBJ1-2	TGCGCCAGCAGCCTAGACAGGAGGCGCGACTATGGCTACACCTTC	CASSLDRRRDYGYTF
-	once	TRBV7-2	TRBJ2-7	TGTGCCAGCAGCCGCTTGGACAGCCGAATCCCCTACGAGCAGTACTTC	CASSRLDSRIPYEQYF
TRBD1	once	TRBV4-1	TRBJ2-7	TGCGCCAGCAGCCATCCTTTGATAGGGGACAGTTACTACGAGCAGTACTTC	CASSHPLIGDSYYEQYF
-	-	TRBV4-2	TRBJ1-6	TGTGCCAGCAGCCAAGAATCGGCTAATTCACCCCTCCACTTT	CASSQESANSPLHF